Listed below are T cell receptor beta chains from one sample, sequenced in a study of blood T cell repertoires in COVID-19. Sequenced by immunoSEQ multiplex PCR; TCRdb stores in-frame clones only, minus some. The sample has tens of thousands of clones, about 83% seen once. Sequencing input: peripheral blood. All receptors derive from a woman older than 75 with acute or convalescent COVID-19. The CDR3 runs from the conserved cysteine through the conserved F or W.

V,J,CDR3
TRBV6-2/TRBV6-3,TRBJ1-1,CASSYHPLPTGNTEAFF
TRBV18,TRBJ2-7,CASSPPQGLRFPSYEQYF
TRBV6-6,TRBJ1-5,CASSGQRNQPQHF
TRBV5-1,TRBJ2-3,CASSFYSGGTDTQYF
TRBV7-9,TRBJ1-3,CASSSLTGLSGNTIYF
TRBV7-9,TRBJ2-3,CASSLGSGESTDTQYF
TRBV5-1,TRBJ1-1,CASSLDGQTNTEAFF
TRBV20-1,TRBJ2-7,CSAREGLEQYF
TRBV7-2,TRBJ1-1,CASSPRRGPNTEAFF
TRBV5-4,TRBJ2-3,CASSKGNSGGADTQYF
TRBV28,TRBJ2-7,CASRLPGSYEQYF
TRBV19,TRBJ2-1,CATRQAGTYNEQFF
TRBV3-1/TRBV3-2,TRBJ2-7,CASSQFPGQGLYEQYF
TRBV20-1,TRBJ1-6,CSASPQDRGRESPLHF
TRBV15,TRBJ2-3,CATSREFQDRGLLAQYF
TRBV10-1,TRBJ1-5,CARGTGANQPQHF
TRBV2,TRBJ2-7,CAVRAGQGTYEQYF